Sequencing of this T cell receptor beta chain was carried out in a study of radiotherapy plus CTLA-4 blockade in lung cancer. Using immunoSEQ multiplex PCR, the repertoire was profiled, and TCRdb retains in-frame clones only, with some absent. In the table there are around 63,000 clones, roughly 76% of which are singletons. For this clone: No antigen is known for it.

General study points: Clones derived from tumor TCRs expanded in blood after radiotherapy plus ipilimumab.

The CDR3 has 16 residues. V gave up 4 bases and J gave up 3 bases, with 19 bases separating them. The germline gives CDR1 GTSNPN, CDR2 SVGIG (reference sequence). Source: peripheral blood, taken from a patient treated with radiotherapy plus ipilimumab. J is TRBJ1-3 and V is TRBV30, with D maybe TRBD1 (5 bases). This TCR came from a human donor with non-small cell lung cancer whose response to radiotherapy plus ipilimumab could not be evaluated. Some clones in this sample may be carry-over from other donors' samples. The CDR3 DNA follows: TGTGCCTGGATCGATAGGGGCTGGGCCGGTGGAAACACCATATATTTT. It encodes CAWIDRGWAGGNTIYF.